This is a list of T cell receptor beta chains from one sample in a study of early T cells in non-severe SARS-CoV-2 infection. Each CDR3 protein gets one entry after TCRdb re-called the 5' RACE reads with MiXCR. The data show roughly 53,000 distinct CDR3 sequences, 9.5% to 15% seen once. The sequenced sample was whole blood, obtained at baseline. The receptor set was obtained from an adult who was a healthcare worker with PCR-confirmed SARS-CoV-2 infection or an uninfected control (not recorded which). Both conserved end residues are part of each CDR3. Each record gives: V gene, clone size, CDR3 length, J gene, D gene, CDR3 protein, CDR3 DNA. D genes are given only for firm matches. Clone size, where shown, is once, few, many, or a class for clones that have expanded.

TRBV10-2	-	12	TRBJ2-7	-	CASTGLPYEQYF	TGCGCCAGCACCGGACTACCTTACGAGCAGTACTTC
TRBV7-6	few	19	TRBJ1-2	TRBD1	CASSSLPPRDRARDYGYTF	TGTGCCAGCAGCTCCTTACCACCCCGGGACAGGGCAAGGGACTATGGCTACACCTTC
TRBV28	few	13	TRBJ2-7	TRBD1	CASGRTGGYEQYF	TGTGCCAGCGGGAGGACAGGGGGGTACGAGCAGTACTTC
TRBV10-3	few	13	TRBJ2-7	TRBD1	CAISDPTGVEQYF	TGTGCCATCAGTGACCCGACAGGGGTCGAGCAGTACTTC
TRBV19	-	17	TRBJ2-4	TRBD2	CASGAWGPKASGNIQYF	TGTGCCAGCGGGGCATGGGGCCCTAAGGCTAGCGGAAACATTCAGTACTTC
TRBV28	-	15	TRBJ2-7	-	CASNVRMGAFYEQYF	TGTGCCAGCAATGTCCGTATGGGGGCGTTCTACGAGCAGTACTTC
TRBV29-1	-	11	TRBJ1-1	-	CSVPMNTEAFF	TGCAGCGTCCCCATGAACACTGAAGCTTTCTTT
TRBV27	few	14	TRBJ2-7	TRBD1	CASSPTQGAKEQYF	TGTGCCAGCAGCCCTACCCAGGGGGCTAAAGAGCAGTACTTC
TRBV30	-	15	TRBJ2-7	-	CAWSPPGDSGYEQYF	TGTGCCTGGAGCCCCCCGGGTGACTCAGGGTACGAGCAGTACTTC
TRBV20-1	few	14	TRBJ2-5	-	CSARDLQGGETQYF	TGCAGTGCTAGAGATCTGCAGGGAGGAGAGACCCAGTACTTC
TRBV7-6	few	15	TRBJ2-5	TRBD1	CASSLADRVIETQYF	TGTGCCAGCAGCTTAGCCGACAGGGTTATCGAGACCCAGTACTTC
TRBV18	few	13	TRBJ2-5	-	CASSPLGVGTQYF	TGTGCCAGCTCACCACTCGGCGTCGGGACCCAGTACTTC
TRBV29-1	few	14	TRBJ1-2	TRBD1	CSATDRGNSYGYTF	TGCAGCGCCACCGACAGGGGAAACTCCTATGGCTACACCTTC
TRBV12-3/TRBV12-4	few	18	TRBJ2-6	-	CASSLGTLGGAGANVLTF	TGTGCCAGCAGTTTAGGGACCCTCGGGGGAGCAGGGGCCAACGTCCTGACTTTC
TRBV29-1	many	13	TRBJ1-1	-	CSVEEGVGTEAFF	TGCAGCGTTGAGGAGGGGGTCGGCACTGAAGCTTTCTTT
TRBV12-3/TRBV12-4	few	13	TRBJ2-1	TRBD2	CASKGLAGLEQFF	TGTGCCAGCAAGGGACTAGCGGGACTAGAGCAGTTCTTC
TRBV29-1	few	16	TRBJ1-4	-	CSVGKGPLATNEKLFF	TGCAGCGTTGGAAAGGGCCCCTTGGCAACTAATGAAAAACTGTTTTTT
TRBV27	few	12	TRBJ2-7	TRBD2	CASRGGSLEQYF	TGTGCCAGCAGGGGGGGGAGTCTCGAGCAGTACTTC